The subject of this entry is one TCR beta chain. This entry belongs to a study of Ad26.COV2.S vaccination and SARS-CoV-2 variants. The assay was immunoSEQ multiplex PCR, and TCRdb's table has in-frame clones only and misses some. The profile shows a few hundred thousand clones, roughly 91% of them singletons. Indicated treatment: roughly 19 received Ad26.COV2.S at low or high dose, single or two shots; 5 received placebo; per-sample allocation not given. Sampling occurred on day 63 after the first vaccine or placebo injection. This CDR3 has 13 residues. The germline V and J ends were trimmed by 6 bases and 5 bases, with 13 bases remaining between them.

The specimen was peripheral blood, collected in a trial of Ad26.COV2.S vaccine versus placebo. The source is a person between 18 and 60 years old who received the Ad26.COV2.S COVID-19 vaccine or a placebo. The chain has TRBV12-3 or TRBV12-4 and TRBJ1-2, with D maybe TRBD1 (6 bases). CDR3 sequence reads: CASSPRGAYGYTF. The CDR3 DNA follows: TGTGCCAGCAGCCCGAGGGGGGCATATGGCTACACCTTC.